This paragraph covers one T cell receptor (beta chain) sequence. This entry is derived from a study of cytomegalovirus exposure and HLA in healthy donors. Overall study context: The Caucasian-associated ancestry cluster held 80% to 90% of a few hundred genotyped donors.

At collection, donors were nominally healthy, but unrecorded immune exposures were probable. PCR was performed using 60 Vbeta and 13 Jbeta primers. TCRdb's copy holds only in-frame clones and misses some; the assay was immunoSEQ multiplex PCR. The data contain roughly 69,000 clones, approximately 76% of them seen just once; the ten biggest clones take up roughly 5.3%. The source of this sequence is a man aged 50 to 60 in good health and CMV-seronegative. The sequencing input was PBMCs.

CDR3 sequence reads: CASSPARGARETQYF. The CDR3 DNA reads TGTGCCAGCAGCCCAGCGCGGGGGGCGAGAGAGACCCAGTACTTC. The chain recombines TRBV7-9 with TRBJ2-5; 8 bases are shared with TRBD2. Germline V gene data show CDR1 as SEHNR and CDR2 as FQNEAQ (reference sequence). Losses at the gene ends were 5 bases for V and 4 bases for J; bases not matched to a gene: 9. CDR3 length equals 15 residues.